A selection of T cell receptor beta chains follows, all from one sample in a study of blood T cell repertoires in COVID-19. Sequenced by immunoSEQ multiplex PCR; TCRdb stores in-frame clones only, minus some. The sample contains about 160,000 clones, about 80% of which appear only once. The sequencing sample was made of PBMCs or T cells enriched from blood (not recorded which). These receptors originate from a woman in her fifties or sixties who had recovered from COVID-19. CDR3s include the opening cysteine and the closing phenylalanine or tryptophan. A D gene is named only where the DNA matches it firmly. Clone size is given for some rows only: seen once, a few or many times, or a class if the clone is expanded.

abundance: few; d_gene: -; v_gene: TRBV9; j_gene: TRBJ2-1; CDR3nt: TGTGCCAGCAGCGTAGTGAGCGGTTCCTACAATGAGCAGTTCTTC; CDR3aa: CASSVVSGSYNEQFF
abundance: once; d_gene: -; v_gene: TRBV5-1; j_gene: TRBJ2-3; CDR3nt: TGCGCCAGCAGCTTGAGACAGGGAGGTACAGATACGCAGTATTTT; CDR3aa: CASSLRQGGTDTQYF
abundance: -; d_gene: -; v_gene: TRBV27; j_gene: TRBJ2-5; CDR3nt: TGTGCCAGCAGTTCAACCACTAGCTTCCGGATAGAGACCCAGTACTTC; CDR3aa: CASSSTTSFRIETQYF
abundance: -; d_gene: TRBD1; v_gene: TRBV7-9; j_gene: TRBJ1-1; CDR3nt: TGTGCCAGCAGCACGAGAACAGGGGGGGTGACTGAAGCTTTCTTT; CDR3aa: CASSTRTGGVTEAFF
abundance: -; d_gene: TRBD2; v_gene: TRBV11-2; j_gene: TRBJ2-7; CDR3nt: TGTGCCAGCAGCTTAACTAGCGGGGGTTTCGAGCAGTACTTC; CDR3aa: CASSLTSGGFEQYF
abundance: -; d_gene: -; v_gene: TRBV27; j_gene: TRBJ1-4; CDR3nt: TGTGCCAGCAGCTCCTGGGGCAGTCGTTATGAAAAACTGTTTTTT; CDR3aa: CASSSWGSRYEKLFF
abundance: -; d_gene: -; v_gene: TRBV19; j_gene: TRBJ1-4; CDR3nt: TGTGCCAGTAGTGAGAAGCGTGGCCTTAATGAAAAACTGTTTTTT; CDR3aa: CASSEKRGLNEKLFF
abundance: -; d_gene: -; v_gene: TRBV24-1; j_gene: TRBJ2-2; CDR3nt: TGTGCCACCAGTGATTTCCCACAGGGACCCAACACCGGGGAGCTGTTTTTT; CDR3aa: CATSDFPQGPNTGELFF
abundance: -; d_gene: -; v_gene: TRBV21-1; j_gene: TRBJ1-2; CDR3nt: TGTGCCAGCAGCAGAACGACAGGGCTTAACTATGGCTACACCTTC; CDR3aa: CASSRTTGLNYGYTF
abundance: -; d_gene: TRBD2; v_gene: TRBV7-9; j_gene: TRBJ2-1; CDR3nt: TGTGCCAGCAGCTTAGGACTAGCGGGCTACAATGAGCAGTTCTTC; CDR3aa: CASSLGLAGYNEQFF
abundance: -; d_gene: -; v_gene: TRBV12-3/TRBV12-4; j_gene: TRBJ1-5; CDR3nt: TGTGCCAGCGGCTCAGGGGAAAATCAGCCCCAGCATTTT; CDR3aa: CASGSGENQPQHF
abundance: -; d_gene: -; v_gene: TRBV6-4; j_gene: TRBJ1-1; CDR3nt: TGTGCCACTAGGAGAGGAGGGTCGGGGAACACTGAAGCTTTCTTT; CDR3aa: CATRRGGSGNTEAFF
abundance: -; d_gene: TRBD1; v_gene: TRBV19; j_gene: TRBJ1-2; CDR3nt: TGTGCCAGTAGTATAAGGACAGGGGATGGCTACACCTTC; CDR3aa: CASSIRTGDGYTF
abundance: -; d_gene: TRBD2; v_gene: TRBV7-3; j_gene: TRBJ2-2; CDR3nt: TGTGCCAGCAGCCCGGGGGGTACCGGGGAGCTGTTTTTT; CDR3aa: CASSPGGTGELFF
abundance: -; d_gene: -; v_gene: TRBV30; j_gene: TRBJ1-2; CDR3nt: TGTGCCTGGAGTGTTCGCAGGGGAAGCGGCTACACCTTC; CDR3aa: CAWSVRRGSGYTF
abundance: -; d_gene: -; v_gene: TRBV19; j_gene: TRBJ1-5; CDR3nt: TGTGCCAGTAGTCCCCTTACAGGGCATCAGCCCCAGCATTTT; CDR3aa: CASSPLTGHQPQHF
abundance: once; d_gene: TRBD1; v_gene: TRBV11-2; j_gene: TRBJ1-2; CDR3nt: TGTGCCAGCAGCCGGACAGGGGAATATGGCTACACCTTC; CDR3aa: CASSRTGEYGYTF
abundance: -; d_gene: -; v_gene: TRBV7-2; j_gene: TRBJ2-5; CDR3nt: TGTGCCAGCAGCTTGTTCGGGGGGCAGGAGACCCAGTACTTC; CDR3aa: CASSLFGGQETQYF
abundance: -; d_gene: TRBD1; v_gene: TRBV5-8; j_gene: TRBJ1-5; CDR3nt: TGTGCCAGCAGCGGGGGACAGCTTGGCAATCAGCCCCAGCATTTT; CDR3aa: CASSGGQLGNQPQHF
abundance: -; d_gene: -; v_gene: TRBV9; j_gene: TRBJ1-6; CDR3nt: TGTGCCAGCAGCGTAGAAGGAGGGTTTAGTTCACCCCTCCACTTT; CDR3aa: CASSVEGGFSSPLHF
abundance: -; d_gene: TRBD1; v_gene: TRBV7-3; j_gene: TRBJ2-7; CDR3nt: TGTGCCAGCAGCTTACAACAGGGGGCGCAAACCGAGCAGTACTTC; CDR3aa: CASSLQQGAQTEQYF
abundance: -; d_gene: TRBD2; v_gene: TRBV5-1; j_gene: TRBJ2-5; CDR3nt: TGCGCCAGCAGCCCGCTGGGGGGGGAGGAGACCCAGTACTTC; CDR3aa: CASSPLGGEETQYF